This TCR beta chain is from a study of low-dose radiotherapy and immunotherapy resistance in tumors. Across the whole study: A dose of 0.5 Gy per fraction was delivered to Cohort 1 every 2 weeks, for a total of 6.5 Gy. Intravenous administration to patients comprised nivolumab at 240 mg every two weeks and ipilimumab at 1 mg/kg every six weeks. Intravenous cyclophosphamide at 200 mg/m2 preceded radiation and immunotherapy by one day, every two weeks. Once cycle 1 day 1 began, patients took oral aspirin 300 mg daily for four cycles.

CDR3 length: 13 amino acids. Germline CDR1 reads DFQATT; CDR2 reads SNEGSKA (reference sequence). V was cut by 5 bases and J by 6 bases, with 14 bases left in between. Primers used for first-strand cDNA, a TRAV- and TRBV-specific set, covered both alpha and beta chains. TCRs underwent roughly 20 PCR cycles of amplification with a constant-region primer and V-primer adapter. A single record per CDR3 protein comes from TCRdb applying MiXCR to the reads. The sample includes more than 70,000 distinct CDR3 sequences, approximately 31% seen only once; the top ten take more than 9.5%. Noted time point: before trial treatment. This clonotype occurred many times.

Sequenced here: PBMCs, sampled before treatment. The source is a female donor with ovarian cancer. V and J are TRBV20-1 and TRBJ2-1; TRBD2 might be the D (5 bases). DNA for the CDR3: TGCAGTGCTGGGCCGGGATCTTCCAATGAGCAGTTCTTC. This translates into CSAGPGSSNEQFF.